Below, 2 T cell receptor beta chains from the same sample are listed, as sequenced in a study of blood T cell repertoires in COVID-19. Method: immunoSEQ multiplex PCR; TCRdb's copy keeps in-frame clones and lacks some. The sample contains roughly 66,000 clones, less than 85% of which appear only once. Sequencing used peripheral blood. All receptors derive from a man aged 60-69 years with acute or convalescent COVID-19.

The chain combines TRBV4-3 with TRBJ2-3, with 7 nucleotides matching TRBD2. Per the germline V gene, CDR1 is LGHNA and CDR2 is YSLEER. This CDR3 spans 16 amino acids. V lost 3 bases, J lost 2 bases, and 8 bases stayed unmatched. In nucleotides, the CDR3 is TGCGCCAGCAGCCACAGAAGCGGGGCCCTCACAGATACGCAGTATTTT. Its translation: CASSHRSGALTDTQYF.

CDR3 sequence (DNA): TGTGCCAGCAGGGCAGGGACAGGGGGCACTGAAGCTTTCTTT. Translation: CASRAGTGGTEAFF. The rearrangement joins TRBV2 to TRBJ1-1, with TRBD1 matching 11 bases. Germline lookup yields CDR1 SNHLY and CDR2 FYNNEI. This CDR3 has 14 amino acids. The V gene end was trimmed by 6 bases and the J gene end by 4 bases; junction bases not matched to a gene: 4.